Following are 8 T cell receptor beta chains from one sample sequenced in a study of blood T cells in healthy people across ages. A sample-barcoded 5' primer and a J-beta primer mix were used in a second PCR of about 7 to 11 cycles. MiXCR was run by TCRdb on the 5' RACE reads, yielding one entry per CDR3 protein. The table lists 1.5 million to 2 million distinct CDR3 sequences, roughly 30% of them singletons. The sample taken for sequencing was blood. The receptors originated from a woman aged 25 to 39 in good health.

CDR3 DNA sequence: TGCGCCAGCAGTGAGTCCTCGACTAGCGGGAGGCCAGAGACCCAGTACTTC. Its translation is CASSESSTSGRPETQYF. V gene TRBV10-2 combines with J gene TRBJ2-5; 13 bases line up with TRBD2. V was clipped by 0 bases and J by 4 bases; unmatched bases: 5. Germline loops: CDR1 WSHSY, CDR2 SAAADI. The CDR3 is 17 amino acids.

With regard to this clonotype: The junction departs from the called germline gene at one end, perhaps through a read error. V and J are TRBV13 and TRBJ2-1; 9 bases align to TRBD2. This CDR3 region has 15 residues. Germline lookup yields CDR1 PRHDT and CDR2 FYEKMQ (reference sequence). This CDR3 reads CASSFYSGSYNERFF. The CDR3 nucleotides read TGTGCCAGCAGCTTCTATAGCGGGAGCTACAATGAGCGGTTCTTC.

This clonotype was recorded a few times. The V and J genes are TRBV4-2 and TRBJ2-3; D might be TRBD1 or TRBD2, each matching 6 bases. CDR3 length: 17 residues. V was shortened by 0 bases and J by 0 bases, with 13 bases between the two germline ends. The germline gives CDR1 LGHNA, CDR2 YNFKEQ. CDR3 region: CASSQEEGVISTDTQYF. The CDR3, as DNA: TGTGCCAGCAGCCAAGAGGAGGGGGTCATTAGCACAGATACGCAGTATTTT.

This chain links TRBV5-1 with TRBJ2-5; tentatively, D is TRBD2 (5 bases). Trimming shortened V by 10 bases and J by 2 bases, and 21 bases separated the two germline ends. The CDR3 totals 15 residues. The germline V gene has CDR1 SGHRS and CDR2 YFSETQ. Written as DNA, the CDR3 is TGCGCCGCCCGACCCGGGGTAACCAGACAAGAGACCCAGTACTTC. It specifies CAARPGVTRQETQYF. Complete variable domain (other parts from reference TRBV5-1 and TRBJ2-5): KAGVTQTPRYLIKTRGQQVTLSCSPISGHRSVSWYQQTPGQGLQFLFEYFSETQRNKGNFPGRFSGRQFSNSRSEMNVSTLELGDSALYLCAARPGVTRQETQYFGPGTRLLVL.

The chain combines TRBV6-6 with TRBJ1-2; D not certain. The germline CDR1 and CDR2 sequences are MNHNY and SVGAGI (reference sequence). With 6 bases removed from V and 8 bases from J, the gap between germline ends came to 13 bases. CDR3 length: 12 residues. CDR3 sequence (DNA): TGTGCCAGCAGCCCCTCGGGCTGGGGCTACACCTTC. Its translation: CASSPSGWGYTF.

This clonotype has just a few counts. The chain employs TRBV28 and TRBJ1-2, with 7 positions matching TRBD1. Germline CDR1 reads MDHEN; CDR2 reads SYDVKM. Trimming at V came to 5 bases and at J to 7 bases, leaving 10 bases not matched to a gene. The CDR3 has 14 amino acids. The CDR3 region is CASSSPGQGGGYTF. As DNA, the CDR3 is TGTGCCAGCAGTAGCCCCGGGCAGGGGGGTGGCTACACCTTC.

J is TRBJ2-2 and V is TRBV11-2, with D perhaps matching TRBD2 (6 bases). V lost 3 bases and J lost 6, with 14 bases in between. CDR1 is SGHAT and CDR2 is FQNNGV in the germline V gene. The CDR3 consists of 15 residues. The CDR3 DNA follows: TGTGCCAGCAGCTTCAGGAGGGGTAACTCCGGGGAGCTGTTTTTT. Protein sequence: CASSFRRGNSGELFF. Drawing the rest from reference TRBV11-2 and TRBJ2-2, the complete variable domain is EAGVAQSPRYKIIEKRQSVAFWCNPISGHATLYWYQQILGQGPKLLIQFQNNGVVDDSQLPKDRFSAERLKGVDSTLKIQPAKLEDSAVYLCASSFRRGNSGELFFGEGSRLTVL.

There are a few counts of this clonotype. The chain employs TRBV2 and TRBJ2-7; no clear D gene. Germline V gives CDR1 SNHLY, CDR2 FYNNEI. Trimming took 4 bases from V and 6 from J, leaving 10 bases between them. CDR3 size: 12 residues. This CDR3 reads CASSVVAGEQYF. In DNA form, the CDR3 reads TGTGCCAGCAGTGTTGTAGCTGGCGAGCAGTACTTC.